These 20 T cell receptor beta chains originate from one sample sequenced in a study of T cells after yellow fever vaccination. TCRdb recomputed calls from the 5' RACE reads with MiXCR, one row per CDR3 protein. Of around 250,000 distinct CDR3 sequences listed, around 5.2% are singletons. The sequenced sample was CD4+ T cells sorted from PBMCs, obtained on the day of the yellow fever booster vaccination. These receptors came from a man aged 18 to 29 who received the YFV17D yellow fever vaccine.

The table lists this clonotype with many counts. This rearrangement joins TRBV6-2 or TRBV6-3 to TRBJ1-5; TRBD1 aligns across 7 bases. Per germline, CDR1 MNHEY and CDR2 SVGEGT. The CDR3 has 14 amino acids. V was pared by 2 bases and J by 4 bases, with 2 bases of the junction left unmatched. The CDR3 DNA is TGTGCCAGCAGTTACAGGGACAGAAATCAGCCCCAGCATTTT. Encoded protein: CASSYRDRNQPQHF.

The CDR3 DNA sequence: TGCGCCAGCAGCTTCCGGAGGCCCGATAAAGAGACCCAGTACTTC. Its translation is CASSFRRPDKETQYF. The chain recombines TRBV5-1 with TRBJ2-5; TRBD2 is a possible D gene (5 bases). The CDR3 has 15 amino acids. V gave up 2 bases and J gave up 3 bases, with 14 bases separating them. From germline, CDR1 is SGHRS and CDR2 YFSETQ.

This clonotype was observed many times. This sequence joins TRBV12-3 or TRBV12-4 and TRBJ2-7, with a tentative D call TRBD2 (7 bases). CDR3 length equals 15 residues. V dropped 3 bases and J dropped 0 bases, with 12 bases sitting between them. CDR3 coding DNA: TGTGCCAGCAGTTTGGGGGGGGCCCTCTCCTACGAGCAGTACTTC. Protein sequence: CASSLGGALSYEQYF.

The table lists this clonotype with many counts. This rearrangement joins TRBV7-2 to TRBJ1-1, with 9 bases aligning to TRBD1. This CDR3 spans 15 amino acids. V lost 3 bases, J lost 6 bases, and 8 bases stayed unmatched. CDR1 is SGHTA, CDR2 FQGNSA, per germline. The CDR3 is CASSLTGGIGAEAFF. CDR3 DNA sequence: TGTGCCAGCAGCTTGACAGGGGGGATTGGGGCTGAAGCTTTCTTT.

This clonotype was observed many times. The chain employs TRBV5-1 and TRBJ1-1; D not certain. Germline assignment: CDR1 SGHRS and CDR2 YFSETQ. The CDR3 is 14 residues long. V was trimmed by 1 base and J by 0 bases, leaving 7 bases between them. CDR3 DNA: TGCGCCAGCAGCTTGAGGACGTTGAACACTGAAGCTTTCTTT. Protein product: CASSLRTLNTEAFF.

The CDR3 DNA follows: TGTGCCAGCTCAAAACGGACTAGCGGGGACCCGAACACCGGGGAGCTGTTTTTT. Protein product: CASSKRTSGDPNTGELFF. The genes are TRBV18 and TRBJ2-2, with TRBD2 matching over 12 bases. V lost 5 bases to trimming and J lost 0 bases; unmatched junction nucleotides: 7. From germline, CDR1 is KGHSH and CDR2 LQKENI. The CDR3 length is 18 residues.

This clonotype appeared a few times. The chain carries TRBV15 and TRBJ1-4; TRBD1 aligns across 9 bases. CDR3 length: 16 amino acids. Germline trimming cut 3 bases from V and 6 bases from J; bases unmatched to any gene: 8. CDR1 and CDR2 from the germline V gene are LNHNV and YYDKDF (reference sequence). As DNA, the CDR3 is TGTGCCACCAGCAGGGACAGGACAGGGGTCGATGAAAAACTGTTTTTT. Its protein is CATSRDRTGVDEKLFF.

CDR3 nucleotides: TGTGCCAGCAGCCAAGATCTGGGGGATACGCAGTATTTT. Residues: CASSQDLGDTQYF. The rearrangement links TRBV14 to TRBJ2-3; D not resolved. Per the germline V gene, CDR1 is SGHDN and CDR2 is FVKESK. The CDR3 length is 13 residues. Trimming removed 0 bases from V and 6 bases from J, with 7 bases in between.

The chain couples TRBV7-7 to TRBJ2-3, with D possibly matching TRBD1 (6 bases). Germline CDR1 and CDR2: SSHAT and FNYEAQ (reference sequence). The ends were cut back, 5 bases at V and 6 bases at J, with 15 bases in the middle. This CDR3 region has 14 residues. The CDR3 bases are TGTGCCAGCAGCCCTACAGGGTTTGGGGATACGCAGTATTTT. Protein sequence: CASSPTGFGDTQYF.

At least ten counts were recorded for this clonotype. Here the CDR3 DNA reads TGTGCCAGCAGGGGGGACTCTCAAGAGACCCAGTACTTC. Residues: CASRGDSQETQYF. V usage is TRBV12-3 or TRBV12-4 and J usage is TRBJ2-5; D is perhaps TRBD2 (6 bases). V lost 6 bases, J lost 2 bases, and 10 bases lay in between. The CDR3 is 13 residues long.

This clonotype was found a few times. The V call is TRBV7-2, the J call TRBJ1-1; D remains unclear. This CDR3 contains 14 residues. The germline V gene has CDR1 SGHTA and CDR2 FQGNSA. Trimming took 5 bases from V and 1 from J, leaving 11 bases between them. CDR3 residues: CASSPLLRNTEAFF. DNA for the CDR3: TGTGCCAGCAGCCCCCTCCTCCGGAACACTGAAGCTTTCTTT.

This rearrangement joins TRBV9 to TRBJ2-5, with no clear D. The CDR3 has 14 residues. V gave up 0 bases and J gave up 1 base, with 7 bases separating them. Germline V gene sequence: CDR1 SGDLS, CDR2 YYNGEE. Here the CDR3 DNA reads TGTGCCAGCAGCGTAGGGTTTACCCAAGAGACCCAGTACTTC. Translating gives CASSVGFTQETQYF.

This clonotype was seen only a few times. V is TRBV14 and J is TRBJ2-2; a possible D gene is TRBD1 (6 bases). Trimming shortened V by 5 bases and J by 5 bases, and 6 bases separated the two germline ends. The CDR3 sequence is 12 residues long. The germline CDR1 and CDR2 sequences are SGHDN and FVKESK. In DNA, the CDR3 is TGTGCCAGCAGCACAGGGACCGGGGAGCTGTTTTTT. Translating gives CASSTGTGELFF.

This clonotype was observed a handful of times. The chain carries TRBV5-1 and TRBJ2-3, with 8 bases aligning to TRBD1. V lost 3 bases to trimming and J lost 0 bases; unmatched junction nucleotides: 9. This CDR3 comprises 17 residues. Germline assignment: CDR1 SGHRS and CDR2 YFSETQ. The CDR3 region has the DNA TGCGCCAGCAGCTATAGGACAGGGCCCTATAGCACAGATACGCAGTATTTT. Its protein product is CASSYRTGPYSTDTQYF.

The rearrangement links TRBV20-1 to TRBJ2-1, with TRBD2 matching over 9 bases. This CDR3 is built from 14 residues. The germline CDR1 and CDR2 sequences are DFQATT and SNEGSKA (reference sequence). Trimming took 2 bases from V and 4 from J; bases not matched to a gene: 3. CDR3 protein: CSARRLAEYNEQFF. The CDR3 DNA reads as TGCAGTGCTAGACGACTAGCGGAATACAATGAGCAGTTCTTC.

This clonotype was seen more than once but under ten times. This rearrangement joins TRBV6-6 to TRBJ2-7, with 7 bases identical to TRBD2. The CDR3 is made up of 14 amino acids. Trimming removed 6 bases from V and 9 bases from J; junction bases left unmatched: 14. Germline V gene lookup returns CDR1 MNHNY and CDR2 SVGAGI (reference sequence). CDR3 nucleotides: TGTGCCAGCAGGCCCCGGGGGGACCTACGAGGGCAGTACGTC. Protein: CASRPRGDLRGQYV.

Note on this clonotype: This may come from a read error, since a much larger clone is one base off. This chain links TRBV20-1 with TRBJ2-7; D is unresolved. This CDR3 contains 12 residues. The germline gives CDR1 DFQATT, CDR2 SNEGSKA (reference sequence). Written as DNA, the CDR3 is TGCAGTGCTAGCCCTCACACCTACGAGGAGTACTTC. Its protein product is CSASPHTYEEYF.

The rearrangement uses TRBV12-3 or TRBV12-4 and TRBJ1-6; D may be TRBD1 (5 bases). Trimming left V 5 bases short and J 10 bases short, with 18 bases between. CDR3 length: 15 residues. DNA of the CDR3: TGTGCCAGCAGTCTACAGGAACCTGACATCTCACCCCTCCACTTT. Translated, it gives CASSLQEPDISPLHF.

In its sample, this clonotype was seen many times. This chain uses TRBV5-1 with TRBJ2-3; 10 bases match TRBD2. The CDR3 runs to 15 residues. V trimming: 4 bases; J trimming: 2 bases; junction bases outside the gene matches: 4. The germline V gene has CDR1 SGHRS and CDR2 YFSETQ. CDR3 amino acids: CASSVSGGATDTQYF. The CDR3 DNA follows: TGCGCCAGCAGCGTGAGCGGGGGGGCCACAGATACGCAGTATTTT.

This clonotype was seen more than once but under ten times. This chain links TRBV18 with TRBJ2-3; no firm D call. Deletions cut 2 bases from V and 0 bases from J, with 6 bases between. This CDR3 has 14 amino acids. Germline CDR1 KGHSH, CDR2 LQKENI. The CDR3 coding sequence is TGTGCCAGCTCACCAGTGCATAGCACAGATACGCAGTATTTT. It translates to CASSPVHSTDTQYF.